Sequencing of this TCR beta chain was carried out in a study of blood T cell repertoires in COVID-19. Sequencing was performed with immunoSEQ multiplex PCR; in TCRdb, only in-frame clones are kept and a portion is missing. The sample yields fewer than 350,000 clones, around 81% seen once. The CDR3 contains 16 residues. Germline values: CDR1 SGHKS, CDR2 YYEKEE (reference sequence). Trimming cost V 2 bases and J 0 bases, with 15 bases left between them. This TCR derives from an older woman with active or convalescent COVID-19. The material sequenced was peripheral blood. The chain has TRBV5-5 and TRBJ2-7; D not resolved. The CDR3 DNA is TGTGCCAGCAGCTTTGGAGCCTCCTCTAGCTCCTACGAGCAGTACTTC. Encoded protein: CASSFGASSSSYEQYF.